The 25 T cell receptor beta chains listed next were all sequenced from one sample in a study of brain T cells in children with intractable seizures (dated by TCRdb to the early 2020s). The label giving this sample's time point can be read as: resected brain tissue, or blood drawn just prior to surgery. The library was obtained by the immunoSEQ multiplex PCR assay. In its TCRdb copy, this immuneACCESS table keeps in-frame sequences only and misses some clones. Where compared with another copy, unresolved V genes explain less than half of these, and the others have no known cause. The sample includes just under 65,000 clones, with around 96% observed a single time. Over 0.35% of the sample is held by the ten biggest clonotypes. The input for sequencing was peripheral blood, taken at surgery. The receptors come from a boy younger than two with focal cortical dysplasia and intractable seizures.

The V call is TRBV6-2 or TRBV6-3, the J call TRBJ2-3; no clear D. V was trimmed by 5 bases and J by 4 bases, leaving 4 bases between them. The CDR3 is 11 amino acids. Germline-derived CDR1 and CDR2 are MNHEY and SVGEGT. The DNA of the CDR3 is TGTGCCAGCAGTCGGTCAGATACGCAGTATTTT. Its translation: CASSRSDTQYF.

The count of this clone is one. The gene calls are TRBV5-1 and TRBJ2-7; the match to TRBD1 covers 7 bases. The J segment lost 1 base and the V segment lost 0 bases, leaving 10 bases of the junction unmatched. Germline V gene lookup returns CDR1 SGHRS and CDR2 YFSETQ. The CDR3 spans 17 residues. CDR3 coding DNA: TGCGCCAGCAGCTTGGTGATTAGGGGACAGTCATCCTACGAGCAGTACTTC. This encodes CASSLVIRGQSSYEQYF.

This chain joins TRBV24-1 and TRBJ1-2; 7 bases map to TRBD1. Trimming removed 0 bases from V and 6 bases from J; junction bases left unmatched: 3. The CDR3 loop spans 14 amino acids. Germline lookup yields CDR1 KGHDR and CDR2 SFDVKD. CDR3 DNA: TGTGCCACCAGTGATTTGGCAGGGGGGAATGGCTACACCTTC. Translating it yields CATSDLAGGNGYTF.

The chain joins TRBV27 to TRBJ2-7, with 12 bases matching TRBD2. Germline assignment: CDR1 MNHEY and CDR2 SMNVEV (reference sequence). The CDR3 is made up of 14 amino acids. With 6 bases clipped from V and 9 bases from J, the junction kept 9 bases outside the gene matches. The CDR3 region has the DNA TGTGCCAGCAGCCAGACTAGCGGGAGCCCTGGGCAGTACTTC. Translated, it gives CASSQTSGSPGQYF.

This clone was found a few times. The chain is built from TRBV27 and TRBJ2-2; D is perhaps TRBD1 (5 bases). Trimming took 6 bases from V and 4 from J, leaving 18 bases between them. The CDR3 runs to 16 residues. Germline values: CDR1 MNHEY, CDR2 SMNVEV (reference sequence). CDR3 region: CASSRQLELGTGELFF. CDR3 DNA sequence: TGTGCCAGCAGCAGACAGTTGGAATTAGGCACCGGGGAGCTGTTTTTT.

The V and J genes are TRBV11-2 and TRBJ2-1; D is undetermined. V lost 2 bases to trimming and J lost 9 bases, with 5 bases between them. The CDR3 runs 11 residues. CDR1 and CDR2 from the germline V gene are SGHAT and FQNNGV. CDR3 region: CASSLLVEQFF. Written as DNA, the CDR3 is TGTGCCAGCAGCTTACTAGTTGAGCAGTTCTTC.

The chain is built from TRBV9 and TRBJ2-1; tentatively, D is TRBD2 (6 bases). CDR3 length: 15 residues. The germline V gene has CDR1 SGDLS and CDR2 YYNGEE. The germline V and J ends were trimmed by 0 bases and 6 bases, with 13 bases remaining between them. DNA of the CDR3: TGTGCCAGCAGCGTAGAGGGAGGAGGGGCCAATGAGCAGTTCTTC. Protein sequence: CASSVEGGGANEQFF.

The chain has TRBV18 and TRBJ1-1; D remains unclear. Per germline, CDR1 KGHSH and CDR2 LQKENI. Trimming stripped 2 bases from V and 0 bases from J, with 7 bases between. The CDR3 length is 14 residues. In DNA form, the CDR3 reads TGTGCCAGCTCACCAGTACCGATGAACACTGAAGCTTTCTTT. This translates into CASSPVPMNTEAFF.

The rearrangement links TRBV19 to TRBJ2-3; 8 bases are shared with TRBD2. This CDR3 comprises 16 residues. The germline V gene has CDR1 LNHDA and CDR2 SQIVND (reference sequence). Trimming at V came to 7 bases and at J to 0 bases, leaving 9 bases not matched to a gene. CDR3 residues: CASTTGLASSTDTQYF. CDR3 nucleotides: TGTGCCAGTACCACCGGACTAGCCTCTAGCACAGATACGCAGTATTTT.

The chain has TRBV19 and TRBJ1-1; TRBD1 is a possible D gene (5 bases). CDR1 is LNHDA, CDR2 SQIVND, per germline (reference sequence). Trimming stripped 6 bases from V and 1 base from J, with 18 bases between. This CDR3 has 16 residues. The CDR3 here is CASSLPGHGGNTEAFF. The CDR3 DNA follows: TGTGCCAGTAGCCTCCCAGGGCATGGGGGGAACACTGAAGCTTTCTTT. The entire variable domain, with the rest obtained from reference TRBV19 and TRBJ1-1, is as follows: DGGITQSPKYLFRKEGQNVTLSCEQNLNHDAMYWYRQDPGQGLRLIYYSQIVNDFQKGDIAEGYSVSREKKESFPLTVTSAQKNPTAFYLCASSLPGHGGNTEAFFGQGTRLTVV.

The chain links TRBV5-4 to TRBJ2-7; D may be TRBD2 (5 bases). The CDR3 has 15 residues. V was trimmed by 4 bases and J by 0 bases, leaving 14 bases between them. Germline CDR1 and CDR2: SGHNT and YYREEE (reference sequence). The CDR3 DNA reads TGTGCCAGCAGCGGCGGACTGAGTAGCTCCTACGAGCAGTACTTC. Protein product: CASSGGLSSSYEQYF.

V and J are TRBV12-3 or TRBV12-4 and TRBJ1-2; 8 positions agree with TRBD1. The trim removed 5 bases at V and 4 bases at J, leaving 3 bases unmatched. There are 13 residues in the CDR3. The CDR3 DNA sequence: TGTGCCAGCAGTCGAGGACAGGGCTATGGCTACACCTTC. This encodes CASSRGQGYGYTF.

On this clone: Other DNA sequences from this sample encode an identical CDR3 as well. The CDR3 region has the DNA TGTGCCAGCAGCCTCCTGGGGACAGATACGCAGTATTTT. It is translated as CASSLLGTDTQYF. The rearrangement joins TRBV7-3 to TRBJ2-3, with D hard to call. V lost 5 bases to trimming and J lost 3 bases, with 9 bases between them. The CDR3 is 13 residues long. Germline CDR1 reads SGHTA; CDR2 reads FQGTGA.

The CDR3 loop reads CASSHPQTRVGTDTQYF. CDR3 nucleotides: TGTGCCAGCAGCCATCCCCAGACTAGGGTGGGCACAGATACGCAGTATTTT. The J gene is TRBJ2-3, the V gene TRBV3-1 (or the pseudogene TRBV3-2); D may be TRBD2 (6 bases). V was clipped by 3 bases and J by 1 base, with 17 bases between them. The CDR3 extends over 17 amino acids. Germline CDR1 reads LGHDT; CDR2 reads YNNKEL (reference sequence).

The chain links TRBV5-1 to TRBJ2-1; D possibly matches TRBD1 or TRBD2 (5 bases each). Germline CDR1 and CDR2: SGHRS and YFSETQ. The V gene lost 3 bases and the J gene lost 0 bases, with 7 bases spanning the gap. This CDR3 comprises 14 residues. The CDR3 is CASSWGSSYNEQFF. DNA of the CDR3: TGCGCCAGCAGCTGGGGGAGCTCCTACAATGAGCAGTTCTTC.

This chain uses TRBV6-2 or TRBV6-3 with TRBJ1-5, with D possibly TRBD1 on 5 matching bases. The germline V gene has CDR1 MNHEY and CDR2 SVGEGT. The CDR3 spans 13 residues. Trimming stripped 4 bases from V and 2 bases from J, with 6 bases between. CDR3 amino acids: CASSSRGNQPQHF. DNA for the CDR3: TGTGCCAGCAGTTCCAGGGGCAATCAGCCCCAGCATTTT.

The CDR3 region has the DNA TGTGCCAGCAGTTTCGGACAGGGAAATTCACCCCTCCACTTT. Its translation is CASSFGQGNSPLHF. The chain is built from TRBV7-3 and TRBJ1-6; 8 bases match TRBD1. Germline-derived CDR1 and CDR2 are SGHTA and FQGTGA. Unmatched junction bases numbered 5, after V lost 6 bases and J lost 7 bases. This CDR3 has 14 amino acids.

The CDR3 spells CASSLEGVTSGSYTDTQYF. The CDR3, as DNA: TGCGCCAGCAGCTTGGAAGGCGTGACTAGCGGGAGTTACACAGATACGCAGTATTTT. This chain joins TRBV5-1 and TRBJ2-3, with TRBD2 matching 12 bases. Trimming at V came to 0 bases and at J to 2 bases, leaving 10 bases not matched to a gene. The CDR3 extends over 19 amino acids. The germline V gene has CDR1 SGHRS and CDR2 YFSETQ.

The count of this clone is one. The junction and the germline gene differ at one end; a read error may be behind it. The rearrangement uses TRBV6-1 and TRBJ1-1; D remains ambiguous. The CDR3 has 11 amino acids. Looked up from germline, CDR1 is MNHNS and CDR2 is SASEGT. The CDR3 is CASRENTEAFF. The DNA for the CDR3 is TGTGCCAGCCGTGAAAACACTGAAGCTTTCTTT.

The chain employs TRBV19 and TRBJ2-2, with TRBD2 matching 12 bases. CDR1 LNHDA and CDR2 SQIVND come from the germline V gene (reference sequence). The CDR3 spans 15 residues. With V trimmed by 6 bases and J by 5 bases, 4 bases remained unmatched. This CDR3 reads CASRLGTSGTGELFF. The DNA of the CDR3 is TGTGCCAGTAGGCTGGGGACTAGCGGGACCGGGGAGCTGTTTTTT.

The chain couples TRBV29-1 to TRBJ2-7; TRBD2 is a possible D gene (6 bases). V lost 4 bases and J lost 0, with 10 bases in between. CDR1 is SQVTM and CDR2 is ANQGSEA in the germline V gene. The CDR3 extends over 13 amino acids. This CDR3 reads CSVVGGDSYEQYF. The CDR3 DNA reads TGCAGCGTTGTCGGAGGGGACTCCTACGAGCAGTACTTC.

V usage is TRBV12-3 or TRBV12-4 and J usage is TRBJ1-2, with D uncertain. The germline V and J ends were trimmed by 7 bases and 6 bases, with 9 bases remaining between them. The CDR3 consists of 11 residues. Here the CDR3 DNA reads TGTGCCAGCACCCCCGGACATGGCTACACCTTC. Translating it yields CASTPGHGYTF.

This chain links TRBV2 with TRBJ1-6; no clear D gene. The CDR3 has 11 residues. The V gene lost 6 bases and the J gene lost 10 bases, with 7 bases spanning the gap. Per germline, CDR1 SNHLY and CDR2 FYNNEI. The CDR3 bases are TGTGCCAGCAGCCCCGAATCACCCCTCCACTTT. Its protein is CASSPESPLHF.

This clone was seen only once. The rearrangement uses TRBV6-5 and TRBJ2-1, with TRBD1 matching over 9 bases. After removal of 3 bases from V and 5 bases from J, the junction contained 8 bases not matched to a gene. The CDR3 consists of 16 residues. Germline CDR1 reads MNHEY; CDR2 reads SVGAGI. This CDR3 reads CASSYSTGGSDNEQFF. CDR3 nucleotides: TGTGCCAGCAGTTATTCGACAGGGGGTAGCGACAATGAGCAGTTCTTC.

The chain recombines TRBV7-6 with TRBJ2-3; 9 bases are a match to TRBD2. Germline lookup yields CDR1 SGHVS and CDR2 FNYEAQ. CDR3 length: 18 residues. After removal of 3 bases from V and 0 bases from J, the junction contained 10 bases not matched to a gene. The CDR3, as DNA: TGTGCCAGCAGCTTGCCCCCCCTAGCGGGGCTGAGCACAGATACGCAGTATTTT. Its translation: CASSLPPLAGLSTDTQYF.